This T cell receptor (beta chain) was recovered during a study of early T cells in non-severe SARS-CoV-2 infection. Study information: RNA in bulk from unsorted whole blood was sequenced, and chains were unpaired. Findings of the study overall: There was a bias toward anti-spike CD8 responses in VDJdb matching, which missed private and CD4 specificities.

Unique molecular identifiers tagged individual cDNA molecules. TCRdb reprocessed the 5' RACE reads via MiXCR and lists one record per CDR3 protein. Among some 30,000 distinct CDR3 sequences, 4.5% to 5% were seen once, and the ten largest hold almost 8%. This clonotype has at least ten counts. Its matching antigen is unknown. The sample taken for sequencing was whole blood. This TCR was sampled from an adult who was a healthcare worker with PCR-confirmed SARS-CoV-2 infection or an uninfected control (not recorded which).

CDR3 protein: CASSVDQGANSPLHF. For the CDR3, the DNA is TGTGCCAGCAGCGTAGATCAGGGAGCGAATTCACCCCTCCACTTT. The chain uses TRBV9 and TRBJ1-6; tentative D call: TRBD1 (5 bases). The CDR3 runs 15 residues. Germline assignment: CDR1 SGDLS and CDR2 YYNGEE. The V end was cut by 0 bases, the J end by 7 bases, with 11 bases between. Based on the CDR3 plus reference TRBV9 and TRBJ1-6, the full variable domain is DSGVTQTPKHLITATGQRVTLRCSPRSGDLSVYWYQQSLDQGLQFLIQYYNGEERAKGNILERFSAQQFPDLHSELNLSSLELGDSALYFCASSVDQGANSPLHFGNGTRLTVT.